These 8 T cell receptor beta chains originate from one sample sequenced in a study of shared clonotypes between healthy human individuals. Libraries were prepared by immunoSEQ multiplex PCR; TCRdb keeps only in-frame clonotypes and omits some of them. Of 2 million to 2.5 million clones listed, 85% to 95% are singletons. The specimen sequenced was naive CD4+ T cells from PBMCs. Noted subset: CD45RA+ positively selected. These receptors all stem from a man younger than 35 in good health. Some clones in this sample may be carry-over from other donors' samples.

The genes are TRBV28 and TRBJ2-7; 11 bases align to TRBD1. J lost 6 bases, V lost 7 bases, and 11 bases had no gene match. This CDR3 has 15 residues. In germline, CDR1 is MDHEN, CDR2 SYDVKM. CDR3 DNA sequence: TGTGCCAGCAATCCCGGGGGGACAGGGGGTTTCGAGCAGTACTTC. This sequence encodes CASNPGGTGGFEQYF.

This chain uses TRBV11-1 with TRBJ2-7; TRBD1 matches 9 bases. Per the germline V gene, CDR1 is SGHAT and CDR2 is FQDESV (reference sequence). The CDR3 sequence is 15 residues long. V lost 1 base, J lost 4 bases, and 5 bases stayed unmatched. CDR3 nucleotide sequence: TGTGCCAGCAGCTTAGATGGGACAGGGCGGTACGAGCAGTACTTC. Its protein is CASSLDGTGRYEQYF.

This clone has just a few counts. This chain links TRBV19 with TRBJ2-7; D gene ambiguous. The CDR3 covers 15 residues. CDR1 and CDR2 from the germline V gene are LNHDA and SQIVND (reference sequence). Trimming stripped 4 bases from V and 2 bases from J, with 15 bases between. CDR3 nucleotides: TGTGCCAGTAGTACCGGTCCCGGGCCCACCTACGAGCAGTACTTC. It specifies CASSTGPGPTYEQYF.

About this clone: Other DNA sequences in the sample encode the same CDR3. The chain employs TRBV7-9 and TRBJ1-1, with D perhaps TRBD1 (5 bases). The CDR3 sequence is 14 residues long. CDR1 and CDR2 (germline): SEHNR, FQNEAQ (reference sequence). V lost 4 bases and J lost 1, with 10 bases in between. Here the CDR3 reads CASSSSTGNTEAFF. The CDR3 bases are TGTGCCAGCAGCTCCTCTACAGGGAACACTGAAGCTTTCTTT.

A remark on this clone: Distinct nucleotide sequences in the sample also encode this CDR3. The chain has TRBV27 and TRBJ1-2; tentative D call: TRBD1 (6 bases). CDR1 MNHEY and CDR2 SMNVEV come from the germline V gene (reference sequence). Trimming took off 6 bases at V and 5 bases at J, with 16 bases between the two ends. This CDR3 region has 14 residues. For the CDR3, the DNA is TGTGCCAGCAGCCCGCAGGGGTTCGGGTATGGCTACACCTTC. Its protein is CASSPQGFGYGYTF.

The chain has TRBV28 and TRBJ2-1; D could derive from TRBD1 or TRBD2 (5 bases each). This CDR3 spans 14 amino acids. The germline V gene encodes CDR1 MDHEN and CDR2 SYDVKM. V was trimmed by 5 bases and J by 6 bases, leaving 14 bases between them. CDR3: CASSPGTRRNEQFF. CDR3 DNA sequence: TGTGCCAGCAGTCCCGGGACCCGCCGCAATGAGCAGTTCTTC.

V usage is TRBV9 and J usage is TRBJ2-1; D unclear. V gave up 1 base and J gave up 8 bases, with 10 bases separating them. CDR3 length: 13 amino acids. Per germline, CDR1 SGDLS and CDR2 YYNGEE. CDR3 in DNA: TGTGCCAGCAGCGTAAGACCAGACCATGAGCAGTTCTTC. Amino acid sequence: CASSVRPDHEQFF.

The chain joins TRBV5-1 to TRBJ2-1; TRBD1 matches 9 bases. The CDR3 is 16 amino acids. Germline V gene lookup returns CDR1 SGHRS and CDR2 YFSETQ. The ends lost 4 bases at V and 6 bases at J; junction bases unmatched: 11. CDR3 DNA sequence: TGCGCCAGCAGCCCGGAACAGGGGGCTTTGGGCAATGAGCAGTTCTTC. Its translation is CASSPEQGALGNEQFF.